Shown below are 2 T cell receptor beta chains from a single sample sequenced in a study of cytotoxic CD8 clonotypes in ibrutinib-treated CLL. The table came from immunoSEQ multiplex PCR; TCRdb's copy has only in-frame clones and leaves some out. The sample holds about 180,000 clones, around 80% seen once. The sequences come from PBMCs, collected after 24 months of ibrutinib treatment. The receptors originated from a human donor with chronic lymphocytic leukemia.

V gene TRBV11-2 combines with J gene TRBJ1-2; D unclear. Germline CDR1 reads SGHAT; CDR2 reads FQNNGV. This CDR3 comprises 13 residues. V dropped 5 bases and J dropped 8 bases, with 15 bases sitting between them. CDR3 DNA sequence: TGTGCCAGCAGCCCCCTTAGCTCCGGGGGCTACACCTTC. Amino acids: CASSPLSSGGYTF.

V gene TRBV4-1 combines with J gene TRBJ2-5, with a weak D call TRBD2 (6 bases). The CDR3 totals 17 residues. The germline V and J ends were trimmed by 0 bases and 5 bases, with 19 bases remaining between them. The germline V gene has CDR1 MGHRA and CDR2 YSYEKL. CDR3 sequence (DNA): TGCGCCAGCAGCCAAGATTGGGCGTCGGAGGGTACGGAGACCCAGTACTTC. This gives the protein CASSQDWASEGTETQYF.